Listed here are 32 T cell receptor beta chains from one sample, sequenced in a study of CD8+CD57+ T cells in acquired aplastic anemia. The authors sequenced patients whose flow cytometry had shown CD8+CD57+ cell expansion. Genomic DNA templated the TCR beta VDJ and CDR3 profiling. TCRdb used MiXCR to reprocess the reads, holding one entry per CDR3 protein. The profile shows some 200,000 distinct CDR3 sequences, about 62% of them singletons. Specimen: sorted CD4+, CD8+, or CD8+CD57+ T cells (not recorded which) from PBMCs. The receptors were sampled from a human donor with aplastic anemia.

The genes are TRBV20-1 and TRBJ1-6; 7 nucleotides align to TRBD1. This CDR3 region has 14 residues. J was trimmed by 5 bases and V by 7 bases; bases with no gene match: 8. Germline V gene data show CDR1 as DFQATT and CDR2 as SNEGSKA (reference sequence). For the CDR3, the DNA is TGCAGTGTTATCGGACAGGCTAATAATTCACCCCTCCACTTT. Translating it yields CSVIGQANNSPLHF.

The rearrangement links TRBV7-9 to TRBJ2-5, with TRBD2 matching 10 bases. Germline CDR1 SEHNR, CDR2 FQNEAQ (reference sequence). After removal of 2 bases from V and 1 base from J, the junction contained 1 base not matched to a gene. The CDR3 has 15 residues. The CDR3: CASSLIAGGQETQYF. DNA of the CDR3: TGTGCCAGCAGCTTAATAGCGGGGGGCCAAGAGACCCAGTACTTC.

This clonotype was counted at least ten times. V and J are TRBV9 and TRBJ1-1; D possibly corresponds to TRBD1 (5 bases). This CDR3 is 15 amino acids long. V dropped 4 bases and J dropped 1 base, with 14 bases sitting between them. Per germline, CDR1 SGDLS and CDR2 YYNGEE. CDR3 coding DNA: TGTGCCAGCAGCATTCTAGCGACAGAGAACACTGAAGCTTTCTTT. Encoded protein: CASSILATENTEAFF.

V and J are TRBV7-2 and TRBJ2-5; TRBD2 aligns across 8 bases. Germline-derived CDR1 and CDR2 are SGHTA and FQGNSA. This CDR3 contains 18 residues. V shed 4 bases and J 5 bases; nucleotides not matched to a gene: 18. The CDR3 is CASSSEAGVIPHRETQYF. The CDR3 DNA reads as TGTGCCAGCAGCTCCGAAGCGGGAGTTATTCCCCATAGGGAGACCCAGTACTTC.

The J gene is TRBJ2-7, the V gene TRBV7-9; 7 positions agree with TRBD2. V lost 5 bases and J lost 0; bases outside the gene matches: 7. Germline CDR1 is SEHNR and CDR2 is FQNEAQ (reference sequence). CDR3 length: 15 amino acids. The CDR3 bases are TGTGCCAGCAGCGAGCGGGAACAGCCCTCCTACGAGCAGTACTTC. Its protein product is CASSEREQPSYEQYF.

V usage is TRBV11-2 and J usage is TRBJ2-7; D might be TRBD1 or TRBD2, each matching 5 bases. The CDR3 has 14 residues. Between the trimmed V and J ends, which lost 2 bases and 4 bases, there was a span of 12 bases. Per germline, CDR1 SGHAT and CDR2 FQNNGV. The CDR3 nucleotides are TGTGCCAGCAGCTTATTCGGGACGGGGTACGAGCAGTACTTC. This encodes CASSLFGTGYEQYF.

V is TRBV20-1 and J is TRBJ1-1; unclear D gene. The V end was cut by 3 bases, the J end by 4 bases, with 9 bases between. The germline gives CDR1 DFQATT, CDR2 SNEGSKA (reference sequence). This CDR3 is built from 12 residues. CDR3 nucleotide sequence: TGCAGTGCTAGTCCCCTAAGCACTGAAGCTTTCTTT. This codes for CSASPLSTEAFF.

This clonotype has only one observation. V is TRBV9 and J is TRBJ1-3; D is ambiguous. Germline V gives CDR1 SGDLS, CDR2 YYNGEE. This CDR3 comprises 14 residues. The V end lost 4 bases, the J end lost 0 bases, and 8 bases lay between the germline ends. The CDR3, as DNA: TGTGCCAGCAGCCGCACCAGCTCTGGAAACACCATATATTTT. Translated, it gives CASSRTSSGNTIYF.

This clonotype was picked up a small number of times. The gene calls are TRBV20-1 and TRBJ1-1; TRBD1 is a possible D gene (6 bases). Trimming left V 0 bases short and J 9 bases short, with 23 bases between. The CDR3 sequence is 16 residues long. The germline V gene encodes CDR1 DFQATT and CDR2 SNEGSKA (reference sequence). The CDR3 spells CSARDTFGGGAGKAFF. For the CDR3, the DNA is TGCAGTGCTAGAGATACGTTTGGCGGGGGCGCAGGGAAAGCTTTCTTT.

The chain combines TRBV20-1 with TRBJ2-3, with 8 bases lining up with TRBD2. The CDR3 length is 18 residues. Trimming took 1 base from V and 0 from J; bases not matched to a gene: 12. Germline V gene sequence: CDR1 DFQATT, CDR2 SNEGSKA (reference sequence). CDR3 in DNA: TGCAGTGCTAGAGCACCTTTTGCGGCTAGCGGGAGCACAGATACGCAGTATTTT. Amino acids: CSARAPFAASGSTDTQYF.

About this clonotype itself: The conserved phenylalanine or tryptophan is not found at the CDR3 terminus, so this likely reflects a read error. The limits of the CDR3 on the DNA are not certain, so only TCRdb's listed CDR3 is given. The rearrangement uses TRBV6-5 and TRBJ1-2; the table's D gene call, TRBD1, was not cross checked with the DNA. The CDR3 region is 9 residues in length, termini included. CDR1 MNHEY and CDR2 SVGAGI come from the germline V gene. The CDR3 loop is CTSSAGTGL.

The chain recombines TRBV2 with TRBJ1-2, with 10 bases fitting TRBD1. The germline gives CDR1 SNHLY, CDR2 FYNNEI. The CDR3 sequence is 20 residues long. V trimming: 6 bases; J trimming: 4 bases; junction bases outside the gene matches: 23. CDR3 coding DNA: TGTGCCAGCAGCAAAGGAGGAGGACAGGGGGAATACTCGCACCTCTATGGCTACACCTTC. Translation gives CASSKGGGQGEYSHLYGYTF.

The chain joins TRBV7-9 to TRBJ2-7; D is undetermined. V lost 5 bases to trimming and J lost 2 bases, with 10 bases between them. The CDR3 consists of 13 residues. CDR1 and CDR2 from the germline V gene are SEHNR and FQNEAQ (reference sequence). The CDR3 nucleotides read TGTGCCAGCAGCCCTACGACCACCTACGAGCAGTACTTC. Translation gives CASSPTTTYEQYF.

CDR3 in amino acids: CATSDFEGWRSTQYF. The CDR3 DNA follows: TGTGCCACCAGTGATTTCGAGGGTTGGCGCTCGACGCAGTATTTT. This chain joins TRBV24-1 and TRBJ2-3, with a possible D match to TRBD2 (5 bases). Germline V gene data show CDR1 as KGHDR and CDR2 as SFDVKD. V was cut by 1 base and J by 9 bases, with 16 bases left in between. The CDR3 sequence is 15 residues long.

This clonotype was observed a handful of times. The V gene is TRBV14, the J gene TRBJ2-7; a possible D gene is TRBD2 (6 bases). V gave up 9 bases and J gave up 5 bases, with 23 bases separating them. The CDR3 runs to 15 residues. In germline, CDR1 is SGHDN, CDR2 FVKESK. CDR3 DNA sequence: TGTGCCAGTAGTATCGGAGGGACCATCGGCCACGAGCAGTACTTC. It is translated as CASSIGGTIGHEQYF.

The V and J genes are TRBV19 and TRBJ1-5, with D unclear. This CDR3 has 14 residues. Germline CDR1 LNHDA, CDR2 SQIVND (reference sequence). Deletions cut 5 bases from V and 7 bases from J, with 15 bases between. For the CDR3, the DNA is TGTGCCAGTAGTCACTGGGGTGTTAGCCAGCCCCAGCATTTT. This translates into CASSHWGVSQPQHF.

The V and J genes are TRBV7-7 and TRBJ2-7; D gene unclear. CDR3 length: 12 residues. Trimming cost V 6 bases and J 2 bases, with 8 bases left between them. Germline CDR1 reads SSHAT; CDR2 reads FNYEAQ (reference sequence). The CDR3 spells CASRIGTYEQYF. The CDR3, as DNA: TGTGCCAGCAGGATAGGAACCTACGAGCAGTACTTC.

This clonotype appeared a few times. The rearrangement joins TRBV29-1 to TRBJ2-3, with D hard to call. The CDR3 contains 11 residues. Between the trimmed V and J ends, which lost 5 bases and 1 base, there was a span of 4 bases. From germline, CDR1 is SQVTM and CDR2 ANQGSEA. The CDR3 bases are TGCAGCGTTCAAGGCACAGATACGCAGTATTTT. It encodes CSVQGTDTQYF.

This chain joins TRBV9 and TRBJ2-1, with 7 bases that match TRBD1. With V trimmed by 3 bases and J by 8 bases, 2 bases remained unmatched. From germline, CDR1 is SGDLS and CDR2 YYNGEE. This CDR3 comprises 12 residues. CDR3 nucleotides: TGTGCCAGCAGCGAACAGGGGTATGAGCAGTTCTTC. Amino acid sequence: CASSEQGYEQFF.

J is TRBJ2-7 and V is TRBV19; D assignment may be TRBD1 or TRBD2 (5 bases each). The length of the CDR3 is 12 residues. Germline V gene sequence: CDR1 LNHDA, CDR2 SQIVND (reference sequence). V gave up 5 bases and J gave up 6 bases, with 11 bases separating them. CDR3 sequence: CASSLGRSEQYF. The CDR3 DNA sequence: TGTGCCAGTAGTTTGGGACGTAGCGAGCAGTACTTC.

V usage is TRBV20-1 and J usage is TRBJ1-6; no clear D gene. Germline V gene sequence: CDR1 DFQATT, CDR2 SNEGSKA (reference sequence). The V gene lost 6 bases and the J gene lost 8 bases, with 20 bases spanning the gap. CDR3 length equals 15 residues. This chain's CDR3 is CSAEHLGQEHSPLHF. CDR3 nucleotide sequence: TGCAGTGCGGAGCACCTCGGGCAGGAGCATTCACCCCTCCACTTT.

The rearrangement uses TRBV9 and TRBJ2-5; tentative D call: TRBD1 (6 bases). The germline V gene has CDR1 SGDLS and CDR2 YYNGEE. Trimming stripped 4 bases from V and 5 bases from J, with 15 bases between. The CDR3 runs 14 residues. The CDR3 DNA follows: TGTGCCAGCAGCTACCAGACAGGTACCGAGACCCAGTACTTC. Translation gives CASSYQTGTETQYF.

The chain uses TRBV9 and TRBJ2-6; D possibly corresponds to TRBD1 (6 bases). Trimming shortened V by 4 bases and J by 2 bases, and 10 bases separated the two germline ends. The germline gives CDR1 SGDLS, CDR2 YYNGEE. The CDR3 spans 15 residues. CDR3 sequence (DNA): TGTGCCAGCAGCTTAAAGGGGGCTGGGGCCAACGTCCTGACTTTC. Its translation: CASSLKGAGANVLTF.

This clonotype was seen just once. The chain couples TRBV10-3 to TRBJ1-4; D might be TRBD1 (6 bases). V dropped 10 bases and J dropped 2 bases, with 14 bases sitting between them. CDR3 length: 14 residues. Germline CDR1 reads ENHRY; CDR2 reads SYGVKD. CDR3 nucleotides: TGTGCCACCAAGAAGGGGGGGACTAATGAAAAACTGTTTTTT. Translation gives CATKKGGTNEKLFF.

This clonotype came up a few times. The chain has TRBV27 and TRBJ1-4; D gene unclear. The CDR3 runs 12 residues. The germline gives CDR1 MNHEY, CDR2 SMNVEV (reference sequence). V shed 2 bases and J shed 7 bases, with 5 bases lying between them. The CDR3 DNA reads as TGTGCCAGCAGTTTACCGGGTGAAAAACTGTTTTTT. This codes for CASSLPGEKLFF.

The chain's CDR3 is CATVGAGANVLTF. The CDR3 DNA reads as TGCGCCACCGTGGGGGCCGGGGCCAACGTCCTGACTTTC. The genes are TRBV10-2 and TRBJ2-6; a weak D match, TRBD1 (6 bases). The germline V gene encodes CDR1 WSHSY and CDR2 SAAADI. The CDR3 is made up of 13 amino acids. V was trimmed by 10 bases and J by 4 bases, leaving 11 bases between them.

This clonotype was seen many times. The V and J genes are TRBV20-1 and TRBJ1-5; 7 bases are a match to TRBD1. Unmatched junction bases numbered 4, after V lost 3 bases and J lost 5 bases. CDR3 length equals 13 residues. The germline V gene encodes CDR1 DFQATT and CDR2 SNEGSKA (reference sequence). CDR3 protein: CSARQGGDQPQHF. CDR3 coding DNA: TGCAGTGCTAGGCAAGGGGGCGATCAGCCCCAGCATTTT.

This clonotype showed up just a few times. The genes are TRBV20-1 and TRBJ1-2; D is perhaps TRBD1 (6 bases). The germline gives CDR1 DFQATT, CDR2 SNEGSKA (reference sequence). The V end lost 3 bases, the J end lost 5 bases, and 13 bases lay between the germline ends. The CDR3 runs to 13 residues. The chain's CDR3 is CSASGGRDYGYTF. As DNA, the CDR3 is TGCAGTGCTAGTGGGGGGCGCGATTATGGCTACACCTTC.

There are a few counts of this clonotype. The chain combines TRBV5-6 with TRBJ2-7; 10 nucleotides align to TRBD2. Matching the DNA end better, TRBJ2-5 makes the J call doubtful. The V gene's germline CDR1 is SGHDT and CDR2 YYEEEE. CDR3 length equals 14 residues. CDR3 coding DNA: TGTGCCAGCAGCCTACTAGCGGGAAAAGAGACCCAGTACTTC. Its translation is CASSLLAGKETQYF.

The chain joins TRBV25-1 to TRBJ2-3; 9 bases line up with TRBD1. V shed 5 bases and J 3 bases; nucleotides not matched to a gene: 9. Looked up from germline, CDR1 is MGHDK and CDR2 is SYGVNS. CDR3 size: 16 residues. The CDR3, as DNA: TGTGCCAGCAGTCTACTCGGACAGGGGATTACAGATACGCAGTATTTT. This encodes CASSLLGQGITDTQYF.

This rearrangement joins TRBV2 to TRBJ1-6; 7 positions agree with TRBD1. With V trimmed by 5 bases and J by 13 bases, 5 bases remained unmatched. The germline CDR1 and CDR2 sequences are SNHLY and FYNNEI. The CDR3 spans 12 residues. CDR3 DNA: TGTGCCAGCAGTCAGACAGGGTCGCCCCTCCACTTT. Protein sequence: CASSQTGSPLHF.

This CDR3 is CASSYDRLAGGEQFF. The DNA of the CDR3 is TGTGCCAGCAGTTACGACCGACTAGCGGGGGGAGAGCAGTTCTTC. The chain couples TRBV6-5 to TRBJ2-7; 13 nucleotides match TRBD2. The J call is uncertain, as TRBJ2-1 better fits the DNA end. CDR3 length equals 15 residues. Looked up from germline, CDR1 is MNHEY and CDR2 is SVGAGI.